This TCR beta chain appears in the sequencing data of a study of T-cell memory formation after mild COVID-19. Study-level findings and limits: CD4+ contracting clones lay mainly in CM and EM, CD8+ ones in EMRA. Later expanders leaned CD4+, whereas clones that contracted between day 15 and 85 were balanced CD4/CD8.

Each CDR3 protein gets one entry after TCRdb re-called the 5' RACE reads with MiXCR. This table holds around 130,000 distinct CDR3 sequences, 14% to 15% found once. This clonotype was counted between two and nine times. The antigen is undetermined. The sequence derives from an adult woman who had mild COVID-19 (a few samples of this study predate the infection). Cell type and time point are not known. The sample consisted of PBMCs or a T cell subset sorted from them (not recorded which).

The CDR3 DNA reads TGTGCCAGCAGTTGGCGGCCTAGCACAGATACGCAGTATTTT. Translation gives CASSWRPSTDTQYF. The chain has TRBV6-5 and TRBJ2-3, with D unclear. The germline CDR1 and CDR2 sequences are MNHEY and SVGAGI. This CDR3 is built from 14 residues. V was cut by 4 bases and J by 0 bases, with 8 bases left in between.